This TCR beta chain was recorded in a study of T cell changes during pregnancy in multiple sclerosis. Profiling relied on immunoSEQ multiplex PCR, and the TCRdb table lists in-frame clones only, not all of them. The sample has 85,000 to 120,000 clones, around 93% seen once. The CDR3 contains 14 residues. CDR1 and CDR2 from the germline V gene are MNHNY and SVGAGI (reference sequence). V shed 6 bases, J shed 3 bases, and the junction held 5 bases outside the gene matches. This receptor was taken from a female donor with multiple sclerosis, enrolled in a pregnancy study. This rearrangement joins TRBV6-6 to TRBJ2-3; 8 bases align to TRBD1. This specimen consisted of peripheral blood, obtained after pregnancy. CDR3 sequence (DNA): TGTGCCAGCAGACTGGGGACAGGAACAGATACGCAGTATTTT. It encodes CASRLGTGTDTQYF.